This T cell receptor (beta chain) was recovered during a study of OX40 agonist ivuxolimab in advanced cancers. Across the study: Administration of intravenous ivuxolimab to patients occurred every 2 weeks at 0.01 to 10 mg/kg. Allowance was made for prior anti-PD-1, anti-PD-L1 or anti-CTLA-4 therapy, and approximately 40% had some. In three patients, partial responses were observed, one with hepatocellular carcinoma and two with cutaneous melanoma.

Study-wide points: Clonal expansion among partial responders at 0.1-3.0 mg/kg ranked near the lowest.

The V gene's germline CDR1 is GTSNPN and CDR2 SVGIG (reference sequence). The trim removed 2 bases at V and 15 bases at J, leaving 12 bases unmatched. CDR3 length: 13 residues. Remarks on this clone: What it binds is unknown.

Libraries were prepared by immunoSEQ multiplex PCR; TCRdb keeps only in-frame clonotypes and omits some of them. Of under 85,000 clones in the sample, 88% were seen once. The specimen was CD4+ or CD8+ T cells sorted from blood, collected in a trial of the OX40 agonist ivuxolimab. The chain joins TRBV30 to TRBJ2-1; TRBD2 matches 8 bases. The TCR originated in an adult with an advanced solid tumor such as melanoma, head and neck, liver or kidney cancer. CDR3 DNA: TGTGCCTGGAGTAGGTCGGGAGGGGAACGGCGGTTCTTC. This gives the protein CAWSRSGGERRFF. Together with reference TRBV30 and TRBJ2-1, the CDR3 gives the full variable domain: SQTIHQWPATLVQPVGSPLSLECTVEGTSNPNLYWYRQAAGRGLQLLFYSVGIGQISSEVPQNLSASRPQDRQFILSSKKLLLSDSGFYLCAWSRSGGERRFFGPGTRLTVL.